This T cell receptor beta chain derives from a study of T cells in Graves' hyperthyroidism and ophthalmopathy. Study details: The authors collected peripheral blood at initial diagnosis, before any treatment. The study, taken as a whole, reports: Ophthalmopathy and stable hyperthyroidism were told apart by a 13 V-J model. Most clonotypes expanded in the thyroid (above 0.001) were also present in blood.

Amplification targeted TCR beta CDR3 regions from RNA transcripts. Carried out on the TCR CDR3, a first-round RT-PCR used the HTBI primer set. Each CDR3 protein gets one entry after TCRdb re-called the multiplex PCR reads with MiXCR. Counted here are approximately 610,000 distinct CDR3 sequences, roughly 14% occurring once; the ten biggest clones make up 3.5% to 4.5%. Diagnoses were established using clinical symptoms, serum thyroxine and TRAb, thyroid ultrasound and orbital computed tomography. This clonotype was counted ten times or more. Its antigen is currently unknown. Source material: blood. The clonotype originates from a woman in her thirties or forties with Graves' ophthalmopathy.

CDR3 DNA sequence: TGTGCCAGCAGTGACTTACCGGGACAGGGCTCCTACGAGCAGTACTTC. As protein: CASSDLPGQGSYEQYF. The chain couples TRBV2 to TRBJ2-7, with 9 nucleotides matching TRBD1. CDR1 SNHLY and CDR2 FYNNEI come from the germline V gene. The CDR3 sequence is 16 residues long. V dropped 3 bases and J dropped 0; count of bases not matched to a gene: 6.